The 23 T cell receptor beta chains presented below share a single source sample, sequenced in a study of T cell responses to AZD1222 COVID-19 vaccine. Data came from immunoSEQ multiplex PCR; TCRdb stores just in-frame clones and leaves some out. The top ten clones hold 8% to 10% of a sample with 90,000 to 120,000 clones, roughly 90% of them seen once. The sample consisted of peripheral blood, taken 28 days after the second AZD1222 dose. The receptors stem from an adult who received the AZD1222 COVID-19 vaccine.

The chain couples TRBV19 to TRBJ1-1, with D tentatively TRBD1 (5 bases). CDR1 and CDR2 (germline): LNHDA, SQIVND (reference sequence). This CDR3 is built from 14 residues. V dropped 3 bases and J dropped 3 bases, with 11 bases sitting between them. The CDR3 bases are TGTGCCAGTAGTATGTGGGGGGAGGACACTGAAGCTTTCTTT. Protein product: CASSMWGEDTEAFF. The full variable domain, its missing parts supplied by reference TRBV19 and TRBJ1-1, is DGGITQSPKYLFRKEGQNVTLSCEQNLNHDAMYWYRQDPGQGLRLIYYSQIVNDFQKGDIAEGYSVSREKKESFPLTVTSAQKNPTAFYLCASSMWGEDTEAFFGQGTRLTVV.

The rearrangement uses TRBV2 and TRBJ1-1, with 8 positions matching TRBD1. The germline gives CDR1 SNHLY, CDR2 FYNNEI. CDR3 length: 12 amino acids. Losses at the gene ends were 8 bases for V and 5 bases for J; bases not matched to a gene: 4. The chain's CDR3 is CASGQGRTEAFF. The CDR3, as DNA: TGTGCCAGCGGACAGGGTAGGACTGAAGCTTTCTTT. The full variable domain, in which reference TRBV2 and TRBJ1-1 provide the parts outside the CDR3, is EPEVTQTPSHQVTQMGQEVILRCVPISNHLYFYWYRQILGQKVEFLVSFYNNEISEKSEIFDDQFSVERPDGSNFTLKIRSTKLEDSAMYFCASGQGRTEAFFGQGTRLTVV.

The chain couples TRBV19 to TRBJ1-5; tentative D call: TRBD1 (5 bases). In germline, CDR1 is LNHDA, CDR2 SQIVND (reference sequence). Trimming removed 11 bases at V and 9 bases at J, with 8 bases between. CDR3 size: 9 residues. The CDR3: CASGRPQHF. The CDR3 bases are TGTGCCTCGGGGCGGCCCCAGCATTTT. The whole variable domain, filled in from reference TRBV19 and TRBJ1-5, reads DGGITQSPKYLFRKEGQNVTLSCEQNLNHDAMYWYRQDPGQGLRLIYYSQIVNDFQKGDIAEGYSVSREKKESFPLTVTSAQKNPTAFYLCASGRPQHFGDGTRLSIL.

This chain joins TRBV19 and TRBJ2-3; 9 positions agree with TRBD2. The CDR3 runs to 16 residues. Germline CDR1 is LNHDA and CDR2 is SQIVND (reference sequence). The V and J ends lost 4 bases and 5 bases, in that order; junction bases with no gene match: 10. The CDR3 nucleotides are TGTGCCAGTAGTAACCCCAGGCGGGAGGGGGGAGATACGCAGTATTTT. Its translation: CASSNPRREGGDTQYF.

The chain employs TRBV5-1 and TRBJ1-5; D remains unclear. CDR3 length: 13 residues. The V end lost 0 bases, the J end lost 6 bases, and 7 bases lay between the germline ends. Germline CDR1 and CDR2: SGHRS and YFSETQ. CDR3 in DNA: TGCGCCAGCAGCTTGGACGTGGCTCAGCCCCAGCATTTT. It codes for CASSLDVAQPQHF.

The chain recombines TRBV7-3 with TRBJ2-2, with 10 bases aligning to TRBD2. Trimming took 2 bases from V and 6 from J; bases not matched to a gene: 6. The CDR3 covers 16 residues. CDR1 is SGHTA, CDR2 FQGTGA, per germline. This CDR3 reads CASSLLAGGTAGELFF. The CDR3 region has the DNA TGTGCCAGCAGCTTATTAGCGGGGGGCACGGCCGGGGAGCTGTTTTTT.

This clone has only one observation. The V call is TRBV18, the J call TRBJ2-3; the match to TRBD2 covers 13 bases. CDR1 is KGHSH and CDR2 is LQKENI in the germline V gene. With 1 base clipped from V and 2 bases from J, the junction kept 6 bases outside the gene matches. The CDR3 totals 18 residues. CDR3 coding DNA: TGTGCCAGCTCACCACTGACTAGCGGGGGGAAGACCACAGATACGCAGTATTTT. This codes for CASSPLTSGGKTTDTQYF.

The chain joins TRBV6-1 to TRBJ1-6; D is ambiguous. The CDR3 runs to 15 residues. Germline V gene data show CDR1 as MNHNS and CDR2 as SASEGT. Trimming cost V 3 bases and J 5 bases, with 11 bases left between them. In DNA form, the CDR3 reads TGTGCCAGCAGTGATTCGGACGGGGATAATTCACCCCTCCACTTT. It is translated as CASSDSDGDNSPLHF.

V gene TRBV5-4 combines with J gene TRBJ2-3, with a tentative D call TRBD1 (7 bases). V dropped 4 bases and J dropped 2 bases, with 14 bases sitting between them. The CDR3 is 15 residues long. Germline V CDR1 and CDR2: SGHNT, YYREEE (reference sequence). The CDR3 DNA is TGTGCCAGCAGCACGCGGGACAGCTTCACAGATACGCAGTATTTT. Translated: CASSTRDSFTDTQYF.

The V and J genes are TRBV30 and TRBJ1-2, with 7 bases lining up with TRBD1. In germline, CDR1 is GTSNPN, CDR2 SVGIG (reference sequence). Losses at the gene ends were 2 bases for V and 8 bases for J; bases not matched to a gene: 11. The CDR3 length is 14 residues. The CDR3 protein is CAWSTLQGMVGYTF. The DNA for the CDR3 is TGTGCCTGGAGTACACTACAGGGGATGGTGGGCTACACCTTC. Variable domain in full (rest from reference TRBV30 and TRBJ1-2): SQTIHQWPATLVQPVGSPLSLECTVEGTSNPNLYWYRQAAGRGLQLLFYSVGIGQISSEVPQNLSASRPQDRQFILSSKKLLLSDSGFYLCAWSTLQGMVGYTFGSGTRLTVV.

This sequence joins TRBV7-8 and TRBJ2-3, with TRBD2 matching 8 bases. This CDR3 is built from 15 residues. The germline CDR1 and CDR2 sequences are SGHVS and FQNEAQ. The V and J ends lost 3 bases and 9 bases, in that order; junction bases with no gene match: 11. The chain's CDR3 is CASSFPLQAGETQYF. The CDR3 region has the DNA TGTGCCAGCAGCTTCCCCCTTCAAGCGGGAGAGACGCAGTATTTT.

The chain employs TRBV9 and TRBJ2-3; no clear D. Germline lookup yields CDR1 SGDLS and CDR2 YYNGEE. CDR3 length: 15 amino acids. Trimming took off 0 bases at V and 2 bases at J, with 10 bases between the two ends. CDR3 coding DNA: TGTGCCAGCAGCGTAGGTGCATTAGACACAGATACGCAGTATTTT. Amino acid sequence: CASSVGALDTDTQYF.

The J gene is TRBJ1-2, the V gene TRBV3-1 (or the pseudogene TRBV3-2); D not resolved. From germline, CDR1 is LGHDT and CDR2 YNNKEL (reference sequence). Trimming removed 1 base at V and 2 bases at J, with 14 bases between. The CDR3 is made up of 16 amino acids. The CDR3 here is CASSQGPRVPNYGYTF. CDR3 nucleotides: TGTGCCAGCAGCCAAGGTCCGAGGGTACCCAACTATGGCTACACCTTC.

The rearrangement links TRBV11-2 to TRBJ1-2; 9 bases are a match to TRBD1. J was trimmed by 2 bases and V by 4 bases; bases with no gene match: 8. There are 16 residues in the CDR3. Germline-derived CDR1 and CDR2 are SGHAT and FQNNGV. CDR3 protein: CASSSNRDRVNYGYTF. The CDR3 DNA is TGTGCCAGCAGCTCTAACCGGGACAGGGTCAACTATGGCTACACCTTC. Full variable domain (rest looked up from reference TRBV11-2 and TRBJ1-2): EAGVAQSPRYKIIEKRQSVAFWCNPISGHATLYWYQQILGQGPKLLIQFQNNGVVDDSQLPKDRFSAERLKGVDSTLKIQPAKLEDSAVYLCASSSNRDRVNYGYTFGSGTRLTVV.

The chain couples TRBV9 to TRBJ2-7; 7 bases fit TRBD2. This CDR3 spans 14 amino acids. V lost 4 bases and J lost 6; bases outside the gene matches: 10. Per germline, CDR1 SGDLS and CDR2 YYNGEE. DNA of the CDR3: TGTGCCAGCAGCACCGGACGGACTAGTATCGAGCAGTACTTC. Amino acids: CASSTGRTSIEQYF. The variable domain in full, with the rest retrieved from reference TRBV9 and TRBJ2-7, is DSGVTQTPKHLITATGQRVTLRCSPRSGDLSVYWYQQSLDQGLQFLIQYYNGEERAKGNILERFSAQQFPDLHSELNLSSLELGDSALYFCASSTGRTSIEQYFGPGTRLTVT.

V and J are TRBV9 and TRBJ2-7; D unclear. Germline V gives CDR1 SGDLS, CDR2 YYNGEE. This CDR3 comprises 15 residues. V was shortened by 2 bases and J by 1 base, with 13 bases between the two germline ends. CDR3 nucleotides: TGTGCCAGCAGCGTGGAAGGGTACAGTTCCTACGAGCAGTACTTC. It is translated as CASSVEGYSSYEQYF.

The J gene is TRBJ2-5, the V gene TRBV18; tentatively, D is TRBD2 (6 bases). The V end lost 2 bases, the J end lost 0 bases, and 16 bases lay between the germline ends. The CDR3 runs to 17 residues. Germline values: CDR1 KGHSH, CDR2 LQKENI. CDR3 sequence: CASSPTPAGKYQETQYF. CDR3 bases: TGTGCCAGCTCACCAACTCCGGCGGGGAAGTACCAAGAGACCCAGTACTTC.

This chain connects TRBV29-1 to TRBJ1-2; a weak D match, TRBD1 (5 bases). The CDR3 extends over 14 amino acids. Germline-derived CDR1 and CDR2 are SQVTM and ANQGSEA. V shed 0 bases and J shed 4 bases, with 12 bases lying between them. The chain's CDR3 is CSVEDLGRIYGYTF. CDR3 nucleotides: TGCAGCGTTGAAGATTTGGGACGGATCTATGGCTACACCTTC. The variable domain in full, with the rest retrieved from reference TRBV29-1 and TRBJ1-2, is SAVISQKPSRDICQRGTSLTIQCQVDSQVTMMFWYRQQPGQSLTLIATANQGSEATYESGFVIDKFPISRPNLTFSTLTVSNMSPEDSSIYLCSVEDLGRIYGYTFGSGTRLTVV.

This chain joins TRBV11-2 and TRBJ2-1, with 11 bases identical to TRBD2. Trimming removed 5 bases from V and 5 bases from J; junction bases left unmatched: 11. Germline V gene lookup returns CDR1 SGHAT and CDR2 FQNNGV. The CDR3 is 17 amino acids. The DNA for the CDR3 is TGTGCCAGCAGCCGGCGGACTAGCGGGCGAGGAGACAATGAGCAGTTCTTC. This translates into CASSRRTSGRGDNEQFF.

The V and J genes are TRBV29-1 and TRBJ2-3, with a weak D call TRBD2 (6 bases). The V end was cut by 5 bases, the J end by 2 bases, with 23 bases between. This CDR3 has 17 residues. CDR1 is SQVTM and CDR2 is ANQGSEA in the germline V gene. DNA for the CDR3: TGCAGCGTTCCCGGAGGGCGGTCCTCGGGAGTCACAGATACGCAGTATTTT. It translates to CSVPGGRSSGVTDTQYF.

The chain couples TRBV27 to TRBJ1-5; D gene ambiguous. The CDR3 totals 15 residues. The germline V gene has CDR1 MNHEY and CDR2 SMNVEV (reference sequence). V lost 5 bases and J 6 bases, leaving 17 bases between the germline ends. In DNA form, the CDR3 reads TGTGCCAGCAGTATAAGCCCGACGTCGGGTCAGCCCCAGCATTTT. It specifies CASSISPTSGQPQHF.

The chain links TRBV4-2 to TRBJ2-7; D may correspond to TRBD1 or TRBD2 (5 bases each). CDR1 and CDR2 (germline): LGHNA, YNFKEQ. The CDR3 totals 12 residues. The V gene lost 5 bases and the J gene lost 11 bases, with 16 bases spanning the gap. The CDR3 sequence is CASSDIGREKYF. The CDR3 DNA reads as TGTGCCAGCAGCGATATTGGCAGGGAGAAGTACTTC.

This sequence joins TRBV28 and TRBJ1-1; 7 nucleotides align to TRBD1. Germline V lookup: CDR1 MDHEN, CDR2 SYDVKM. The CDR3 is made up of 15 amino acids. V was clipped by 10 bases and J by 0 bases; unmatched bases: 11. CDR3 nucleotides: TGTGCCACAAGGGACAGCCCCTCCATGAACACTGAAGCTTTCTTT. Amino acid sequence: CATRDSPSMNTEAFF.